Below are 11 T cell receptor beta chains sequenced from a single sample in a study of T cell responses to AZD1222 COVID-19 vaccine. Profiled with immunoSEQ multiplex PCR; TCRdb holds only in-frame clones, not every one. The table records around 110,000 clones, about 90% of them present only once. The source was peripheral blood, collected on day 0 of AZD1222 vaccination. Receptors were obtained from an adult in good health.

The V gene is TRBV28, the J gene TRBJ2-5; D remains unclear. V lost 2 bases and J 5 bases, leaving 9 bases between the germline ends. CDR1 is MDHEN and CDR2 is SYDVKM in the germline V gene. The CDR3 covers 13 residues. The CDR3 DNA is TGTGCCAGCAGTTTAGGCCTCATTGAGACCCAGTACTTC. Amino acids: CASSLGLIETQYF. The full variable domain, with the rest looked up from reference TRBV28 and TRBJ2-5, is DVKVTQSSRYLVKRTGEKVFLECVQDMDHENMFWYRQDPGLGLRLIYFSYDVKMKEKGDIPEGYSVSREKKERFSLILESASTNQTSMYLCASSLGLIETQYFGPGTRLLVL.

This clone was seen once. This chain links TRBV10-2 with TRBJ1-6; unclear D gene. The CDR3 spans 14 residues. Trimming removed 6 bases from V and 6 bases from J, with 12 bases in between. CDR1 WSHSY and CDR2 SAAADI come from the germline V gene. The CDR3 here is CASSHTDFNSPLHF. The CDR3 nucleotides are TGCGCCAGCAGCCATACGGACTTTAATTCACCCCTCCACTTT.

This sequence joins TRBV6-1 and TRBJ2-7; D ambiguous. This CDR3 region has 13 residues. Germline lookup yields CDR1 MNHNS and CDR2 SASEGT. Trimming cost V 1 base and J 4 bases, with 8 bases left between them. The CDR3 DNA follows: TGTGCCAGCAGTGAAGTCTCGGCGTACGAGCAGTACTTC. It is translated as CASSEVSAYEQYF.

The chain carries TRBV7-3 and TRBJ1-6; 8 positions agree with TRBD1. The germline gives CDR1 SGHTA, CDR2 FQGTGA. This CDR3 spans 15 amino acids. V was clipped by 6 bases and J by 6 bases; unmatched bases: 7. CDR3 nucleotides: TGTGCCAGCAGTCAACGACAGGGGCCTAATTCACCCCTCCACTTT. This gives the protein CASSQRQGPNSPLHF.

This clone was counted a few times. The chain is built from TRBV9 and TRBJ2-3; 7 bases map to TRBD2. The V gene's germline CDR1 is SGDLS and CDR2 YYNGEE. J was trimmed by 2 bases and V by 0 bases; bases with no gene match: 6. CDR3 length: 16 amino acids. The CDR3 loop reads CASSVDQGGNTDTQYF. The DNA of the CDR3 is TGTGCCAGCAGCGTAGATCAGGGAGGGAACACAGATACGCAGTATTTT.

The rearrangement joins TRBV6-5 to TRBJ1-3, with 7 bases lining up with TRBD1. There are 15 residues in the CDR3. Germline CDR1 is MNHEY and CDR2 is SVGAGI. V was pared by 2 bases and J by 2 bases, with 3 bases of the junction left unmatched. The CDR3 region has the DNA TGTGCCAGCAGTTACACCGGGACAGCTGGAAACACCATATATTTT. This translates into CASSYTGTAGNTIYF.

With respect to this clone: An end of the junction differs from the germline gene, which may be a read error. The chain has TRBV18 and TRBJ1-5, with a weak D call TRBD1 (6 bases). The length of the CDR3 is 15 residues. Germline assignment: CDR1 KGHSH and CDR2 LQKENI. CDR3 region: CASSVQGGSDQPQHF. In DNA, the CDR3 is TGTGCCAGCTCAGTACAGGGAGGTAGCGATCAGCCCCAGCATTTT.

This sequence joins TRBV7-9 and TRBJ1-6, with D unclear. CDR3 length: 13 amino acids. Trimming stripped 6 bases from V and 10 bases from J, with 13 bases between. CDR1 SEHNR and CDR2 FQNEAQ come from the germline V gene (reference sequence). The CDR3 is CASSRLGGSPLHF. The CDR3 DNA reads as TGTGCCAGCAGTAGACTGGGAGGGTCACCCCTCCACTTT.

This chain links TRBV18 with TRBJ2-5; D gene uncertain. The V gene lost 2 bases and the J gene lost 4 bases, with 11 bases spanning the gap. Germline CDR1 KGHSH, CDR2 LQKENI. The CDR3 has 14 residues. CDR3 in DNA: TGTGCCAGCTCACCAGGGTCATTGGGAGAGACCCAGTACTTC. This sequence encodes CASSPGSLGETQYF.

The chain is built from TRBV27 and TRBJ1-5; unclear D gene. Germline CDR1 is MNHEY and CDR2 is SMNVEV (reference sequence). There are 15 residues in the CDR3. Trimming took off 8 bases at V and 0 bases at J, with 14 bases between the two ends. The CDR3 region is CASGKTADSNQPQHF. CDR3 bases: TGTGCCAGCGGGAAGACTGCAGATAGCAATCAGCCCCAGCATTTT.

The genes are TRBV9 and TRBJ2-5, with D unclear. Germline loops: CDR1 SGDLS, CDR2 YYNGEE. There are 10 residues in the CDR3. V lost 6 bases and J lost 0, with 0 bases in between. CDR3 DNA sequence: TGTGCCAGCAACCAAGAGACCCAGTACTTC. It yields the protein CASNQETQYF.